This entry concerns a single T cell receptor (beta chain). Some clones are missing from TCRdb's copy, which holds only in-frame ones; the method was immunoSEQ multiplex PCR. The table includes 60,000 to 70,000 clones, 70% to 90% detected once. This record comes from a study of control samples from healthy donors and cancer patients. The V end lost 6 bases, the J end lost 0 bases, and 11 bases lay between the germline ends. The CDR3 is 15 amino acids. CDR1 and CDR2 from the germline V gene are SNHLY and FYNNEI. V is TRBV2 and J is TRBJ1-4; no definite D call. Specimen: blood. This clonotype was sampled from a man between 35 and 55 years old in good health. This CDR3 is CASRGVGATNEKLFF. CDR3 nucleotide sequence: TGTGCCAGCAGGGGAGTAGGTGCAACTAATGAAAAACTGTTTTTT.